Shown below are 6 T cell receptor beta chains from a single sample sequenced in a study of T cell responses to AZD1222 COVID-19 vaccine. The assay was immunoSEQ multiplex PCR, and TCRdb's table has in-frame clones only and misses some. The table lists some 150,000 clones, roughly nine tenths of them singletons, with 4% to 5.5% in the top ten. The sequencing here drew on peripheral blood, taken on day 0 of MenACWY control vaccination. These receptors were collected from an adult in good health.

V is TRBV7-9 and J is TRBJ1-2; 8 bases agree with TRBD1. Germline trimming cut 1 base from V and 6 bases from J; bases unmatched to any gene: 13. There are 17 residues in the CDR3. Germline CDR1 is SEHNR and CDR2 is FQNEAQ (reference sequence). The CDR3 nucleotides are TGTGCCAGCAGCTTAGGAAGACTCTCCAGGGGGCTCGATGGCTACACCTTC. This gives the protein CASSLGRLSRGLDGYTF.

V usage is TRBV3-1 (or the pseudogene TRBV3-2) and J usage is TRBJ2-2; D perhaps matches TRBD2 (5 bases). With 4 bases removed from V and 8 bases from J, the gap between germline ends came to 17 bases. CDR3 length: 15 amino acids. Germline CDR1 reads LGHDT; CDR2 reads YNNKEL (reference sequence). In nucleotides, the CDR3 is TGTGCCAGCAGCCCTACCGGACTCGTGCCGGGGGAGCTGTTTTTT. Amino acid sequence: CASSPTGLVPGELFF.

This chain uses TRBV28 with TRBJ1-2; no definite D call. Trimming took off 6 bases at V and 8 bases at J, with 13 bases between the two ends. From germline, CDR1 is MDHEN and CDR2 SYDVKM. The CDR3 has 12 amino acids. The CDR3 loop reads CASSPDREGYTF. The CDR3 DNA reads as TGTGCCAGCAGCCCCGACCGGGAGGGCTACACCTTC.

The chain couples TRBV19 to TRBJ2-4; 8 nucleotides match TRBD2. The germline gives CDR1 LNHDA, CDR2 SQIVND (reference sequence). The CDR3 runs to 15 residues. J lost 9 bases, V lost 5 bases, and 12 bases had no gene match. The CDR3 DNA reads TGTGCCAGTAGTCCGCAGACTAGCGTGTATGGCATTCAGTACTTC. Translating gives CASSPQTSVYGIQYF. The complete variable domain, with remaining parts taken from reference TRBV19 and TRBJ2-4, reads DGGITQSPKYLFRKEGQNVTLSCEQNLNHDAMYWYRQDPGQGLRLIYYSQIVNDFQKGDIAEGYSVSREKKESFPLTVTSAQKNPTAFYLCASSPQTSVYGIQYFGAGTRLSVL.

This sequence joins TRBV10-1 and TRBJ1-6; D might be TRBD1 (6 bases). The CDR3 runs 14 residues. Deletions cut 2 bases from V and 6 bases from J, with 8 bases between. From germline, CDR1 is WNHNN and CDR2 SYGVQD (reference sequence). CDR3: CASSEAGVNSPLHF. The CDR3 nucleotides read TGCGCCAGCAGTGAGGCAGGGGTTAATTCACCCCTCCACTTT.

The chain combines TRBV6-2 or TRBV6-3 with TRBJ2-7, with D perhaps TRBD2 (5 bases). Trimming removed 6 bases from V and 5 bases from J, with 17 bases in between. This CDR3 contains 14 residues. Germline-derived CDR1 and CDR2 are MNHEY and SVGEGT. The CDR3 sequence is CASSQLLGRHEQYF. In nucleotides, the CDR3 is TGTGCCAGCAGCCAGTTACTAGGACGGCACGAGCAGTACTTC.